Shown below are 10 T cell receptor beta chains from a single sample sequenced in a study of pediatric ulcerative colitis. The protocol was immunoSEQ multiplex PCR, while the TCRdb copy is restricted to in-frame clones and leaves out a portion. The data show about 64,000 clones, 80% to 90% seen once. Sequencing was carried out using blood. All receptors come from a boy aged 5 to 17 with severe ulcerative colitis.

CDR3: CSVEDTGWDGYTF. CDR3 DNA sequence: TGCAGCGTTGAAGATACGGGGTGGGATGGCTACACCTTC. The V and J genes are TRBV29-1 and TRBJ1-2; no definite D call. Germline CDR1 is SQVTM and CDR2 is ANQGSEA. The ends were cut back, 0 bases at V and 6 bases at J, with 11 bases in the middle. CDR3 length equals 13 residues.

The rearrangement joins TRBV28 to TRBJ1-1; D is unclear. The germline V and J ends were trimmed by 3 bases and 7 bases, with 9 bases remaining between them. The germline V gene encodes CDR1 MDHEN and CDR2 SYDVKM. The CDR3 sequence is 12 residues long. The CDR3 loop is CASSFVRNEAFF. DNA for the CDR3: TGTGCCAGCAGTTTTGTTCGGAATGAAGCTTTCTTT.

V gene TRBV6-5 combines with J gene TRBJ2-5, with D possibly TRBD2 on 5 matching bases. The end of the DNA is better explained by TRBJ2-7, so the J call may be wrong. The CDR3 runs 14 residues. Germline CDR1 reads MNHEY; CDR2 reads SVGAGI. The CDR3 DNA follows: TGTGCCAGCAGTTACTCCCCTCGGGGAAGCGAGCAGTACTTC. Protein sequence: CASSYSPRGSEQYF.

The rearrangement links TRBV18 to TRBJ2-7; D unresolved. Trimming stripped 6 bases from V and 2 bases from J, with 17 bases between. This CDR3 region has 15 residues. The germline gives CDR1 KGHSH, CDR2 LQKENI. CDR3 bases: TGTGCCAGCTCGCTCGGGTCCGTCCCCACCTACGAGCAGTACTTC. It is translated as CASSLGSVPTYEQYF. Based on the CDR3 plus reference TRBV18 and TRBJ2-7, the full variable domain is NAGVMQNPRHLVRRRGQEARLRCSPMKGHSHVYWYRQLPEEGLKFMVYLQKENIIDESGMPKERFSAEFPKEGPSILRIQQVVRGDSAAYFCASSLGSVPTYEQYFGPGTRLTVT.

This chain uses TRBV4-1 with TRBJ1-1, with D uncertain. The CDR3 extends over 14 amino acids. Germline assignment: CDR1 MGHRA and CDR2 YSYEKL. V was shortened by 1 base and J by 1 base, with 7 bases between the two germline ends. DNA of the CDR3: TGCGCCAGCAGCCAAGTCAGGTCGAACACTGAAGCTTTCTTT. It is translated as CASSQVRSNTEAFF.

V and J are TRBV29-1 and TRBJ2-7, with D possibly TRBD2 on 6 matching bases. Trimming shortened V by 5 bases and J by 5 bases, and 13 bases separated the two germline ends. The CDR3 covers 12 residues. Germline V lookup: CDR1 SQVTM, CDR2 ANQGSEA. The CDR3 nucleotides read TGCAGCGTTTCCCGGGAGAAACACGAGCAGTACTTC. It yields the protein CSVSREKHEQYF.

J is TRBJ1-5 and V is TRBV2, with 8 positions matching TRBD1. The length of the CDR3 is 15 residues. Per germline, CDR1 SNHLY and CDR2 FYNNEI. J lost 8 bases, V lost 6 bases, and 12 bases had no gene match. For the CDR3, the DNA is TGTGCCAGCAGGACCGGGACAGGCGCGAGAGAGCCCCAGCATTTT. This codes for CASRTGTGAREPQHF.

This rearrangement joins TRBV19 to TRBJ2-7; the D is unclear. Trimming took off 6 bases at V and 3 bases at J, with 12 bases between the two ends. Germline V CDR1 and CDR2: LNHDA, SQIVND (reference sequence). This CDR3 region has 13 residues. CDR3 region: CASRRTLGYEQYF. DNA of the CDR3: TGTGCCAGTAGGAGGACCCTCGGCTACGAGCAGTACTTC.

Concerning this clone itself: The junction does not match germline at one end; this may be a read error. The CDR3 sequence: CASSEPRDYDEQFF. In DNA form, the CDR3 reads TGTGCCAGCAGTGAGCCCAGGGACTACGATGAGCAGTTCTTC. The rearrangement links TRBV6-6 to TRBJ2-1; 7 bases agree with TRBD2. From germline, CDR1 is MNHNY and CDR2 SVGAGI (reference sequence). There are 14 residues in the CDR3.

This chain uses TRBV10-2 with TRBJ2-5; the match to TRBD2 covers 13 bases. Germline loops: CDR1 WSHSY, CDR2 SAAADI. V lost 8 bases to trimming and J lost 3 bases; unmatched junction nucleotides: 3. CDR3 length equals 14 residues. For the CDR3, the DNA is TGCGCCAGCCGAGGACTAGCGGGGGAAGAGACCCAGTACTTC. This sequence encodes CASRGLAGEETQYF.